This entry lists 13 T cell receptor beta chains sequenced from one sample in a study of CD8 T cells in Susac syndrome. Random hexamers primed reverse transcription of about 0.45 to 1 ug RNA. MiXCR was run by TCRdb on the immunoSEQ multiplex PCR reads, yielding one entry per CDR3 protein. The sample has 250,000 or so distinct CDR3 sequences, 93% seen once. Sequenced: CD4+ T cells from PBMCs. These receptors came from a human donor with multiple sclerosis.

The chain links TRBV12-3 or TRBV12-4 to TRBJ1-1; 9 nucleotides align to TRBD1. V trimming: 6 bases; J trimming: 0 bases; junction bases outside the gene matches: 17. This CDR3 region has 19 residues. The chain's CDR3 is CASSQSTPGTGTLNTEAFF. In DNA, the CDR3 is TGTGCCAGCAGCCAAAGTACCCCCGGGACAGGGACCCTGAACACTGAAGCTTTCTTT.

The J gene is TRBJ1-6, the V gene TRBV3-1; D possibly corresponds to TRBD1 (5 bases). CDR3 length equals 16 residues. Trimming pared 2 bases from V and 4 bases from J, leaving 12 bases between. Germline CDR1 LGHDT, CDR2 YNNKEL (reference sequence). In DNA form, the CDR3 reads TGTGCCAGCAGCCAACAGGGTAATCGGTATAATTCACCCCTCCACTTT. Translated: CASSQQGNRYNSPLHF.

V usage is TRBV5-4 and J usage is TRBJ1-2; TRBD1 agrees at 10 bases. The CDR3 runs 16 residues. Per the germline V gene, CDR1 is SGHNT and CDR2 is YYREEE (reference sequence). J was trimmed by 5 bases and V by 5 bases; bases with no gene match: 12. CDR3 loop: CASSSPGDRGLYGYTF. In DNA form, the CDR3 reads TGTGCCAGCAGTTCGCCGGGGGACAGGGGATTGTATGGCTACACCTTC.

CDR3 nucleotide sequence: TGTGCCAGGACAAGTTGCAATCAGCCCCAGCATTTT. As protein: CARTSCNQPQHF. The J gene is TRBJ1-5, the V gene TRBV6-5; D gene uncertain. Trimming stripped 9 bases from V and 2 bases from J, with 8 bases between. The germline CDR1 and CDR2 sequences are MNHEY and SVGAGI. The CDR3 is 12 residues long.

J is TRBJ1-1 and V is TRBV29-1, with D perhaps matching TRBD1 (5 bases). This CDR3 is 13 amino acids long. Germline CDR1 reads SQVTM; CDR2 reads ANQGSEA. Trimming took off 6 bases at V and 4 bases at J, with 15 bases between the two ends. CDR3 sequence (DNA): TGCAGCGTATCCGAGGGGTCGGCCACTGAAGCTTTCTTT. Its protein product is CSVSEGSATEAFF.

This rearrangement joins TRBV20-1 to TRBJ1-5; D is unclear. The CDR3 consists of 13 residues. Trimming left V 3 bases short and J 5 bases short, with 11 bases between. Germline lookup yields CDR1 DFQATT and CDR2 SNEGSKA (reference sequence). In DNA form, the CDR3 reads TGCAGTGCTAGGCCTTGGGGTGATCAGCCCCAGCATTTT. Its protein is CSARPWGDQPQHF.

The chain carries TRBV4-1 and TRBJ2-4, with 9 bases matching TRBD1. This CDR3 spans 15 amino acids. V was clipped by 2 bases and J by 3 bases; unmatched bases: 2. Germline V lookup: CDR1 MGHRA, CDR2 YSYEKL. CDR3 loop: CASSQPTGGKNIQYF. The CDR3 DNA follows: TGCGCCAGCAGCCAACCGACAGGGGGCAAAAACATTCAGTACTTC.

The chain has TRBV7-9 and TRBJ2-2, with 7 bases fitting TRBD1. Trimming cost V 5 bases and J 6 bases; bases outside gene matches: 6. Germline V gene data show CDR1 as SEHNR and CDR2 as FQNEAQ (reference sequence). The CDR3 sequence is 14 residues long. Written as DNA, the CDR3 is TGTGCCAGCAGCCCTTGGACAGGCCCCGGGGAGCTGTTTTTT. Its translation is CASSPWTGPGELFF.

This clonotype was detected only once. The chain joins TRBV10-3 to TRBJ2-7; no firm D call. This CDR3 spans 13 amino acids. Per germline, CDR1 ENHRY and CDR2 SYGVKD. V lost 4 bases and J 2 bases, leaving 9 bases between the germline ends. CDR3 sequence (DNA): TGTGCCATCAGTGGGAACGGACCCTACGAGCAGTACTTC. Encoded protein: CAISGNGPYEQYF.

The rearrangement uses TRBV2 and TRBJ2-7, with a possible D match to TRBD1 (5 bases). The CDR3 is 14 amino acids. CDR1 and CDR2 (germline): SNHLY, FYNNEI. The germline V and J ends were trimmed by 7 bases and 0 bases, with 13 bases remaining between them. CDR3 sequence (DNA): TGTGCCAGCACCCCGCAGGGCCCCTCCTACGAGCAGTACTTC. It is translated as CASTPQGPSYEQYF.

The V call is TRBV5-1, the J call TRBJ2-7; maybe TRBD2 (5 bases). The CDR3 consists of 14 residues. The ends were cut back, 0 bases at V and 6 bases at J, with 13 bases in the middle. CDR1 SGHRS and CDR2 YFSETQ come from the germline V gene. CDR3 region: CASSLDGIGIEQYF. The CDR3 DNA reads as TGCGCCAGCAGCTTGGACGGTATCGGGATCGAGCAGTACTTC.

The chain joins TRBV9 to TRBJ1-2; D not resolved. V lost 5 bases and J 5 bases, leaving 19 bases between the germline ends. This CDR3 has 15 amino acids. Germline lookup yields CDR1 SGDLS and CDR2 YYNGEE. The chain's CDR3 is CASRERLGLAYGYTF. CDR3 DNA: TGTGCCAGCAGAGAGCGACTTGGGCTGGCTTATGGCTACACCTTC.

This clonotype was counted only a few times. This chain uses TRBV7-2 with TRBJ2-5; D unresolved. V lost 2 bases, J lost 2 bases, and 3 bases lay in between. The CDR3 sequence is 12 residues long. Germline CDR1 reads SGHTA; CDR2 reads FQGNSA. CDR3 nucleotide sequence: TGTGCCAGCAGCTTAAAACAAGAGACCCAGTACTTC. Its protein product is CASSLKQETQYF.